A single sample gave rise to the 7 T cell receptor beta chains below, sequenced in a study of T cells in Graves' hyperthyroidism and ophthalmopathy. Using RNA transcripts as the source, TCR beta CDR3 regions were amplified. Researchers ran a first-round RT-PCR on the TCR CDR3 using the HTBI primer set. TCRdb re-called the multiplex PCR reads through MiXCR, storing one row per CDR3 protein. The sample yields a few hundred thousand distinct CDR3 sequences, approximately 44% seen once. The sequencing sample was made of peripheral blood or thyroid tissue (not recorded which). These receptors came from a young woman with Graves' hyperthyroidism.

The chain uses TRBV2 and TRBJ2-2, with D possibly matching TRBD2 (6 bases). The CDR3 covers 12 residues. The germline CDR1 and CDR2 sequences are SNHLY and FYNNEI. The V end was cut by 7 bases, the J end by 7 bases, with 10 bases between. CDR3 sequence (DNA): TGTGCCAGCATGTACGGGAGCGGGGAGCTGTTTTTT. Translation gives CASMYGSGELFF.

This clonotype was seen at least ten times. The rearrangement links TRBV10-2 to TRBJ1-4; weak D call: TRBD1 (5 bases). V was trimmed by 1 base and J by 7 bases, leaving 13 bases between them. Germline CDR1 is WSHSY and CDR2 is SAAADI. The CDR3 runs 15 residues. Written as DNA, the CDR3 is TGCGCCAGCAGTGAGTTAGGGACTGGCGGTGAAAAACTGTTTTTT. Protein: CASSELGTGGEKLFF.

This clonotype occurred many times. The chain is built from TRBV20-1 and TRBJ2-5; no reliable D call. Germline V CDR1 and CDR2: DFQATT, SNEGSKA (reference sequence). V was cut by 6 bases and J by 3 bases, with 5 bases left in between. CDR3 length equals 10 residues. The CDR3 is CSAIEETQYF. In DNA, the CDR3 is TGCAGTGCGATAGAAGAGACCCAGTACTTC.

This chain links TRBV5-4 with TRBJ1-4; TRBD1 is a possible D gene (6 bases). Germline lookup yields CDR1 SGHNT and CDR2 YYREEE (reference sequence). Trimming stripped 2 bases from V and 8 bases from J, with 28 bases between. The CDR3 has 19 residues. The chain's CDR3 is CASSLVLAGAPNTGEKLFF. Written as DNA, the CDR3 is TGTGCCAGCAGCTTAGTTCTAGCGGGGGCCCCGAACACCGGGGAAAAACTGTTTTTT.

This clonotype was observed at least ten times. Here the CDR3 DNA reads TGTGCCAGCAGCTTTGAGGGGAATTCACCCCTCCACTTT. It encodes CASSFEGNSPLHF. The V and J genes are TRBV7-9 and TRBJ1-6; D might be TRBD1 (5 bases). Germline-derived CDR1 and CDR2 are SEHNR and FQNEAQ (reference sequence). V lost 3 bases, J lost 7 bases, and 7 bases lay in between. The CDR3 loop spans 13 amino acids.

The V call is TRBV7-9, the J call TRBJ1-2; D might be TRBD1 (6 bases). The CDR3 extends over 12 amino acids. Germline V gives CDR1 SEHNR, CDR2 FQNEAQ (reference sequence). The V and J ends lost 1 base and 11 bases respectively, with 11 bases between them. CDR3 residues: CASSLGQEGYTF. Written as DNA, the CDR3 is TGTGCCAGCAGCTTAGGACAGGAGGGATACACCTTC. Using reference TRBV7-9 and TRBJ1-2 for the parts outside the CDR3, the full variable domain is DTGVSQNPRHKITKRGQNVTFRCDPISEHNRLYWYRQTLGQGPEFLTYFQNEAQLEKSRLLSDRFSAERPKGSFSTLEIQRTEQGDSAMYLCASSLGQEGYTFGSGTRLTVV.

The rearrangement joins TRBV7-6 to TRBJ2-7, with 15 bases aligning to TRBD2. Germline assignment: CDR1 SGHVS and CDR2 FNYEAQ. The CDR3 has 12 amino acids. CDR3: CAWTSGRVEQYF. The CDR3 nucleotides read TGTGCTTGGACTAGCGGGAGGGTCGAGCAGTACTTC.